These 13 T cell receptor beta chains came from one sample sequenced in a study of T cell repertoires in aging, cancer and after chemotherapy. Amplification of TCR beta used genomic DNA extracted from peripheral blood. A mixed TRB-A/B primer pool amplified rearranged TRB by multiplex touch-down PCR. TCRdb independently ran MiXCR on the multiplex PCR reads; one entry per CDR3 protein. The data hold approximately 9,000 distinct CDR3 sequences, with 20% to 25% observed a single time. Sequenced input: blood. The receptors shown here come from a human donor with a blood cancer.

V and J are TRBV27 and TRBJ1-2, with 9 bases aligning to TRBD1. V shed 9 bases, J shed 5 bases, and the junction held 13 bases outside the gene matches. Per germline, CDR1 MNHEY and CDR2 SMNVEV (reference sequence). The CDR3 has 15 residues. CDR3 in amino acids: CASYKPGQGSYGYTF. Written as DNA, the CDR3 is TGTGCCAGTTATAAGCCGGGACAGGGATCTTATGGCTACACCTTC.

By share, this clonotype counts as medium-sized. The gene calls are TRBV6-2 or TRBV6-3 and TRBJ2-3; TRBD2 matches at 10 bases. V lost 0 bases to trimming and J lost 3 bases; unmatched junction nucleotides: 6. This CDR3 has 17 amino acids. Per the germline V gene, CDR1 is MNHEY and CDR2 is SVGEGT. CDR3 protein: CASSYSVGAGGTDTQYF. In DNA form, the CDR3 reads TGTGCCAGCAGTTACTCCGTGGGAGCGGGAGGGACAGATACGCAGTATTTT.

This chain joins TRBV13 and TRBJ2-7, with D perhaps TRBD1 or TRBD2 (8 bases each). The length of the CDR3 is 14 residues. The V end was cut by 8 bases, the J end by 3 bases, with 17 bases between. The germline V gene encodes CDR1 PRHDT and CDR2 FYEKMQ (reference sequence). CDR3 sequence: CASGTRTGYYEQYF. CDR3 bases: TGTGCCAGCGGGACTAGGACAGGGTACTACGAGCAGTACTTC. The complete variable domain, with remaining parts taken from reference TRBV13 and TRBJ2-7, reads AAGVIQSPRHLIKEKRETATLKCYPIPRHDTVYWYQQGPGQDPQFLISFYEKMQSDKGSIPDRFSAQQFSDYHSELNMSSLELGDSALYFCASGTRTGYYEQYFGPGTRLTVT.

This clonotype was observed a few times. Compared with germline, one end of the junction differs, possibly owing to a read error. V gene TRBV4-3 combines with J gene TRBJ2-1, with 14 positions matching TRBD2. In germline, CDR1 is LGHNA, CDR2 YSLEER. This CDR3 is 19 amino acids long. The CDR3, as DNA: TGTGCCAGCAGCCCCGGGGTCCAGGGACTAGCGGGAGCTGGTAATGAGCAGTTCTTC. Its translation is CASSPGVQGLAGAGNEQFF.

This clonotype was counted only a few times. The chain joins TRBV20-1 to TRBJ2-7; 9 positions match TRBD2. CDR1 DFQATT and CDR2 SNEGSKA come from the germline V gene (reference sequence). The CDR3 spans 13 residues. The J segment lost 2 bases and the V segment lost 1 base, leaving 0 bases of the junction unmatched. The CDR3 region has the DNA TGCAGTGCTAGAGGACTAGCGGCCTACGAGCAGTACTTC. Its translation is CSARGLAAYEQYF.

This clonotype was seen a few times. V and J are TRBV12-3 or TRBV12-4 and TRBJ1-1; D call uncertain. With 2 bases removed from V and 1 base from J, the gap between germline ends came to 5 bases. The CDR3 loop spans 13 amino acids. The CDR3 DNA follows: TGTGCCAGCAGTTTACCCCCGAACACTGAAGCTTTCTTT. Its translation: CASSLPPNTEAFF.

This clonotype was counted at least ten times. The chain joins TRBV6-2 or TRBV6-3 to TRBJ1-5; 8 bases line up with TRBD1. CDR3 length equals 20 residues. Trimming took 2 bases from V and 0 from J; bases not matched to a gene: 15. Germline CDR1 reads MNHEY; CDR2 reads SVGEGT. The CDR3 sequence: CASSYLKGAGGASSNQPQHF. The CDR3 region has the DNA TGTGCCAGCAGTTACCTTAAAGGGGCAGGGGGCGCTTCTAGCAATCAGCCCCAGCATTTT.

In this sample, this clonotype is medium-sized. The chain links TRBV5-5 to TRBJ2-7; the match to TRBD1 covers 8 bases. Germline-derived CDR1 and CDR2 are SGHKS and YYEKEE (reference sequence). This CDR3 contains 15 residues. J lost 3 bases, V lost 3 bases, and 8 bases had no gene match. CDR3 amino acids: CASSSDRGRGYEQYF. CDR3 DNA: TGTGCCAGCAGCTCAGACAGGGGCCGCGGCTACGAGCAGTACTTC.

In this sample, this clonotype is medium-sized. The chain couples TRBV18 to TRBJ1-6; 10 nucleotides match TRBD1. Germline CDR1 is KGHSH and CDR2 is LQKENI. The CDR3 is 15 residues long. V gave up 3 bases and J gave up 5 bases; unmatched junction bases: 1. The CDR3 spells CASSPGTGDNSPLHF. CDR3 in DNA: TGTGCCAGCTCACCTGGGACAGGGGATAATTCACCCCTCCACTTT.

This clonotype qualifies as medium-sized (0.01 to 0.1%). The genes are TRBV30 and TRBJ1-4; D is uncertain. Trimming took 3 bases from V and 5 from J, leaving 16 bases between them. CDR1 is GTSNPN and CDR2 is SVGIG in the germline V gene (reference sequence). The CDR3 is 15 amino acids. The CDR3 reads CAWRGKQAPNEKLFF. Here the CDR3 DNA reads TGTGCCTGGAGAGGGAAGCAGGCCCCAAATGAAAAACTGTTTTTT.

This clonotype has at least ten counts. The rearrangement uses TRBV7-9 and TRBJ2-2, with 10 bases matching TRBD1. The CDR3 is 16 amino acids. Germline V gene data show CDR1 as SEHNR and CDR2 as FQNEAQ (reference sequence). The junction had 7 bases not matched to a gene; V was cut back by 6 bases and J by 3 bases. CDR3 sequence (DNA): TGTGCCAGCAGTTCGAAGGGGACAGGGGACACCGGGGAGCTGTTTTTT. It encodes CASSSKGTGDTGELFF.

By share, this clonotype counts as medium-sized (0.01 to 0.1%). The chain employs TRBV18 and TRBJ2-7; the match to TRBD1 covers 8 bases. CDR3 length: 15 residues. V lost 4 bases and J lost 5; bases outside the gene matches: 10. In germline, CDR1 is KGHSH, CDR2 LQKENI. The CDR3 nucleotides are TGTGCCAGCTCACGACAGGGGATTGGGCTCCACGAGCAGTACTTC. This gives the protein CASSRQGIGLHEQYF. Together with reference TRBV18 and TRBJ2-7, the CDR3 gives the full variable domain: NAGVMQNPRHLVRRRGQEARLRCSPMKGHSHVYWYRQLPEEGLKFMVYLQKENIIDESGMPKERFSAEFPKEGPSILRIQQVVRGDSAAYFCASSRQGIGLHEQYFGPGTRLTVT.

The gene calls are TRBV7-2 and TRBJ2-1; 8 bases fit TRBD2. Unmatched junction bases numbered 9, after V lost 8 bases and J lost 3 bases. Per the germline V gene, CDR1 is SGHTA and CDR2 is FQGNSA. The CDR3 is made up of 15 amino acids. The CDR3 protein is CASCHRGGRYNEQFF. CDR3 in DNA: TGTGCCAGCTGCCATCGGGGGGGCCGCTACAATGAGCAGTTCTTC.